The 28 T cell receptor beta chains presented below share a single source sample, sequenced in a study of graft-versus-host responses after intestinal transplantation. These receptors are not linked to any known antigen. Some clones are missing from TCRdb's copy, which holds only in-frame ones; the method was immunoSEQ multiplex PCR. This table holds about 86,000 clones, about 88% found once. Sequencing was performed on unstimulated CD4+ T cells sorted from spleen or lymph node cells, taken before transplant. The receptors come from a human donor who was the organ donor for an intestinal transplant.

J is TRBJ2-1 and V is TRBV10-3; D gene ambiguous. This CDR3 has 16 amino acids. The germline CDR1 and CDR2 sequences are ENHRY and SYGVKD. V lost 6 bases and J 3 bases, leaving 18 bases between the germline ends. The CDR3 sequence is CAISPGYISIYNEQFF. The DNA of the CDR3 is TGTGCCATCAGCCCCGGGTACATCAGTATCTACAATGAGCAGTTCTTC.

V usage is TRBV29-1 and J usage is TRBJ2-7; 7 positions agree with TRBD2. The CDR3 totals 15 residues. Unmatched junction bases numbered 11, after V lost 4 bases and J lost 2 bases. Germline assignment: CDR1 SQVTM and CDR2 ANQGSEA. CDR3 protein: CSVGARSGVPYEQYF. Here the CDR3 DNA reads TGCAGCGTTGGGGCACGGAGCGGGGTTCCCTACGAGCAGTACTTC.

CDR3 in DNA: TGTGCCAGCAGCATCTTAGCGGGGGGCCACACAGATACGCAGTATTTT. Its protein product is CASSILAGGHTDTQYF. This sequence joins TRBV9 and TRBJ2-3; 10 bases align to TRBD2. V was pared by 4 bases and J by 2 bases, with 7 bases of the junction left unmatched. Per germline, CDR1 SGDLS and CDR2 YYNGEE. The CDR3 spans 16 residues. The variable domain in full, completed from reference TRBV9 and TRBJ2-3, reads DSGVTQTPKHLITATGQRVTLRCSPRSGDLSVYWYQQSLDQGLQFLIQYYNGEERAKGNILERFSAQQFPDLHSELNLSSLELGDSALYFCASSILAGGHTDTQYFGPGTRLTVL.

The chain links TRBV10-1 to TRBJ1-2; D may be TRBD1 (6 bases). Trimming removed 10 bases at V and 5 bases at J, with 17 bases between. CDR1 and CDR2 (germline): WNHNN, SYGVQD (reference sequence). The CDR3 spans 13 residues. This chain's CDR3 is CATTGQQTYGYTF. The DNA of the CDR3 is TGCGCCACCACTGGACAGCAGACTTATGGCTACACCTTC.

V gene TRBV15 combines with J gene TRBJ1-5, with D perhaps TRBD1 (6 bases). V dropped 5 bases and J dropped 7 bases, with 21 bases sitting between them. The germline V gene has CDR1 LNHNV and CDR2 YYDKDF (reference sequence). The CDR3 covers 16 residues. The CDR3 here is CATSRKSYRVGQPQHF. CDR3 DNA sequence: TGTGCCACCAGCCGCAAAAGCTACAGGGTGGGCCAGCCCCAGCATTTT.

This clone was observed a single time. The CDR3 DNA reads TGTGCCAGCAGCTTCGTTTCGGGAGAGACCCAGTACTTC. It is translated as CASSFVSGETQYF. V and J are TRBV7-3 and TRBJ2-5; D is unclear. V lost 3 bases, J lost 4 bases, and 9 bases lay in between. The CDR3 contains 13 residues. CDR1 and CDR2 from the germline V gene are SGHTA and FQGTGA.

V is TRBV28 and J is TRBJ1-1; 8 bases match TRBD1. J gave up 1 base and V 3 bases, and 4 bases lay outside the gene matches. Germline V CDR1 and CDR2: MDHEN, SYDVKM. CDR3 length: 15 residues. CDR3 protein: CASSFLDRENTEAFF. The CDR3 region has the DNA TGTGCCAGCAGTTTCCTGGACAGGGAGAACACTGAAGCTTTCTTT.

J is TRBJ2-1 and V is TRBV5-1, with 7 bases lining up with TRBD1. The germline V gene has CDR1 SGHRS and CDR2 YFSETQ. This CDR3 is built from 14 residues. V lost 4 bases to trimming and J lost 9 bases; unmatched junction nucleotides: 10. The CDR3 here is CASSVLVTGAEQFF. CDR3 nucleotides: TGCGCCAGCAGCGTCCTTGTAACAGGGGCTGAGCAGTTCTTC.

Only a few counts were recorded for this clone. This chain uses TRBV9 with TRBJ1-1, with D possibly matching TRBD1 (6 bases). Germline lookup yields CDR1 SGDLS and CDR2 YYNGEE. The V and J ends lost 5 bases and 0 bases respectively, with 17 bases between them. The CDR3 consists of 16 residues. DNA for the CDR3: TGTGCCAGCAGGGGTAGCGAGGGGGGGATGAACACTGAAGCTTTCTTT. Amino acids: CASRGSEGGMNTEAFF.

The J gene is TRBJ2-5, the V gene TRBV4-3, with D perhaps TRBD1 (6 bases). The J call may be faulty, since TRBJ2-7 better matches the DNA end. This CDR3 spans 16 amino acids. The germline CDR1 and CDR2 sequences are LGHNA and YSLEER. The CDR3: CASSQDLRQDSYEQYF. The CDR3 DNA is TGCGCCAGCAGCCAAGATCTCAGACAGGATTCCTACGAGCAGTACTTC.

A few counts support this clone. The chain joins TRBV5-4 to TRBJ2-1; maybe TRBD2 (6 bases). Trimming cost V 4 bases and J 0 bases, with 11 bases left between them. The CDR3 is 15 residues long. Germline assignment: CDR1 SGHNT and CDR2 YYREEE (reference sequence). CDR3 sequence (DNA): TGTGCCAGCAGCGTGATGGGGGGCTCCTACAATGAGCAGTTCTTC. Protein sequence: CASSVMGGSYNEQFF.

This rearrangement joins TRBV5-4 to TRBJ2-5; D gene uncertain. V lost 0 bases, J lost 5 bases, and 8 bases lay in between. The CDR3 covers 13 residues. Germline V gene data show CDR1 as SGHNT and CDR2 as YYREEE (reference sequence). CDR3 DNA sequence: TGTGCCAGCAGCTTGGACAGCCACGAGACCCAGTACTTC. Its translation: CASSLDSHETQYF.

The CDR3 region has the DNA TGTGCCAGCAGCCAAGAAAGGTCTAGCCTACAGTTCTTC. It yields the protein CASSQERSSLQFF. The gene calls are TRBV4-2 and TRBJ2-1; TRBD2 might be the D (5 bases). This CDR3 region has 13 residues. Germline CDR1 and CDR2: LGHNA and YNFKEQ. With 0 bases removed from V and 13 bases from J, the gap between germline ends came to 13 bases.

CDR3 coding DNA: TGTGCCAGCAGCTCGCCCCGCTGGCGGGATACGCAGTATTTT. It encodes CASSSPRWRDTQYF. The J gene is TRBJ2-3, the V gene TRBV11-2; D is unresolved. The CDR3 runs 14 residues. Between the trimmed V and J ends, which lost 4 bases and 6 bases, there was a span of 14 bases. Germline CDR1 reads SGHAT; CDR2 reads FQNNGV.

The genes are TRBV5-6 and TRBJ1-2; D is perhaps TRBD1 (5 bases). Germline values: CDR1 SGHDT, CDR2 YYEEEE. V was cut by 4 bases and J by 5 bases, with 15 bases left in between. This CDR3 has 14 amino acids. CDR3 DNA: TGTGCCAGCAGCACGCCAGGGCGTTGGTATGGCTACACCTTC. It encodes CASSTPGRWYGYTF.

V and J are TRBV6-1 and TRBJ2-3; the D is unclear. This CDR3 is built from 13 residues. The germline CDR1 and CDR2 sequences are MNHNS and SASEGT. The V end lost 8 bases, the J end lost 1 base, and 10 bases lay between the germline ends. CDR3 protein: CASSVQGTDTQYF. The DNA for the CDR3 is TGTGCCAGCTCCGTCCAGGGCACAGATACGCAGTATTTT.

The rearrangement uses TRBV5-4 and TRBJ2-5; possibly TRBD1 for D (6 bases). This CDR3 region has 17 residues. Germline-derived CDR1 and CDR2 are SGHNT and YYREEE (reference sequence). V lost 4 bases and J 5 bases, leaving 24 bases between the germline ends. Here the CDR3 DNA reads TGTGCCAGCAGCCCAGAGTGGGGGCGTGACGGTTGGGAGACCCAGTACTTC. Residues: CASSPEWGRDGWETQYF.

The gene calls are TRBV29-1 and TRBJ2-7, with 7 bases fitting TRBD2. The CDR3 has 13 amino acids. CDR1 and CDR2 from the germline V gene are SQVTM and ANQGSEA. J gave up 2 bases and V 6 bases, and 7 bases lay outside the gene matches. The CDR3 region has the DNA TGCAGCGTCGTACTAGCGCCTGCCTACGAGCAGTACTTC. It yields the protein CSVVLAPAYEQYF.

This rearrangement joins TRBV29-1 to TRBJ2-3; 7 bases map to TRBD2. CDR1 and CDR2 from the germline V gene are SQVTM and ANQGSEA. J lost 6 bases, V lost 4 bases, and 7 bases had no gene match. The CDR3 has 13 residues. The DNA of the CDR3 is TGCAGCGTTGCACGCGGGCGGGGGGATACGCAGTATTTT. It is translated as CSVARGRGDTQYF.

This chain uses TRBV7-8 with TRBJ2-5; D is uncertain. V gave up 1 base and J gave up 5 bases, with 11 bases separating them. In germline, CDR1 is SGHVS, CDR2 FQNEAQ. The CDR3 sequence is 14 residues long. The CDR3 coding sequence is TGTGCCAGCAGCTTAGGGTGGCAGAGGGAGACCCAGTACTTC. It specifies CASSLGWQRETQYF.

Only one count was recorded for this clone. The chain has TRBV9 and TRBJ1-1; D ambiguous. The V gene's germline CDR1 is SGDLS and CDR2 YYNGEE. V lost 1 base to trimming and J lost 11 bases, with 21 bases between them. The CDR3 totals 15 residues. CDR3 loop: CASSVMGSGQREAFF. The CDR3 nucleotides are TGTGCCAGCAGCGTAATGGGGAGTGGCCAAAGGGAGGCTTTCTTT.

The rearrangement uses TRBV7-9 and TRBJ2-3; a possible D gene is TRBD2 (7 bases). Trimming took off 5 bases at V and 0 bases at J, with 21 bases between the two ends. The germline V gene has CDR1 SEHNR and CDR2 FQNEAQ (reference sequence). The CDR3 length is 18 residues. Written as DNA, the CDR3 is TGTGCCAGCAGCCCAGTGGGGGGGCCGACCACTAGCACAGATACGCAGTATTTT. Protein product: CASSPVGGPTTSTDTQYF. Using reference TRBV7-9 and TRBJ2-3 for the parts outside the CDR3, the full variable domain is DTGVSQNPRHKITKRGQNVTFRCDPISEHNRLYWYRQTLGQGPEFLTYFQNEAQLEKSRLLSDRFSAERPKGSFSTLEIQRTEQGDSAMYLCASSPVGGPTTSTDTQYFGPGTRLTVL.

This chain joins TRBV18 and TRBJ1-5, with a weak D call TRBD1 (5 bases). The germline V gene encodes CDR1 KGHSH and CDR2 LQKENI. V shed 0 bases and J shed 6 bases, with 12 bases lying between them. The CDR3 length is 15 residues. DNA for the CDR3: TGTGCCAGCTCACCACCCGGGACTTTAGGTCAGCCCCAGCATTTT. Translated, it gives CASSPPGTLGQPQHF.

The V and J genes are TRBV27 and TRBJ2-6; D is perhaps TRBD1 (6 bases). V shed 4 bases and J shed 0 bases, with 13 bases lying between them. CDR1 is MNHEY and CDR2 is SMNVEV in the germline V gene (reference sequence). The CDR3 has 17 residues. As DNA, the CDR3 is TGTGCCAGCAGTTGGGGGCAGGGTCGCTCTGGGGCCAACGTCCTGACTTTC. This gives the protein CASSWGQGRSGANVLTF.

The chain recombines TRBV5-4 with TRBJ2-5; D might be TRBD2 (6 bases). CDR1 is SGHNT and CDR2 is YYREEE in the germline V gene (reference sequence). This CDR3 is 12 amino acids long. Trimming took 4 bases from V and 2 from J, leaving 6 bases between them. The CDR3 sequence is CASSRGQETQYF. The CDR3 DNA sequence: TGTGCCAGCAGCCGGGGGCAAGAGACCCAGTACTTC.

This clone came up once. An end of the junction differs from the germline gene, which may be a read error. The V and J genes are TRBV18 and TRBJ2-7; weak D call: TRBD2 (6 bases). Germline V gene sequence: CDR1 KGHSH, CDR2 LQKENI. There are 16 residues in the CDR3. The DNA of the CDR3 is TGTGCCAGCTCACCAACGGTGGGACTTACCATGAGGGAGCAGTACTTT. It is translated as CASSPTVGLTMREQYF.

The chain links TRBV11-1 to TRBJ1-2; a possible D gene is TRBD1 (5 bases). The CDR3 totals 13 residues. From germline, CDR1 is SGHAT and CDR2 FQDESV (reference sequence). V was trimmed by 2 bases and J by 8 bases, leaving 12 bases between them. CDR3 nucleotides: TGTGCCAGCAGCTTACAAGGGGTTGACGGCTACACCTTC. Translating gives CASSLQGVDGYTF. Drawing the rest from reference TRBV11-1 and TRBJ1-2, the complete variable domain is EAEVAQSPRYKITEKSQAVAFWCDPISGHATLYWYRQILGQGPELLVQFQDESVVDDSQLPKDRFSAERLKGVDSTLKIQPAELGDSAMYLCASSLQGVDGYTFGSGTRLTVV.

The V call is TRBV5-1, the J call TRBJ2-7; TRBD1 matches at 8 bases. The trim removed 5 bases at V and 0 bases at J, leaving 4 bases unmatched. CDR1 SGHRS and CDR2 YFSETQ come from the germline V gene. CDR3 length equals 14 residues. The CDR3 DNA reads as TGCGCCAGCAGTCGGGACAGGAGCTCCTACGAGCAGTACTTC. Translation: CASSRDRSSYEQYF.